The clone carrying this T cell receptor (beta chain) was found a few times. Antigen unknown. These data originate in a study of T-cell memory formation after mild COVID-19. Whole-study context: Largely donor-specific sequence clusters came from a couple of donors.

It was 5'RACE with constant-segment primers that produced the TCR alpha and TCR beta cDNA libraries, which carried sample barcodes and UMIs. TCRdb independently ran MiXCR on the 5' RACE reads; one entry per CDR3 protein. The table records 130,000 to 150,000 distinct CDR3 sequences, 6% of them present only once. Findings and caveats of the study: Still unconfirmed is whether the second-wave clones peaking on day 37 recognized SARS-CoV-2. Some responding clones appeared in pre-infection memory, suggesting cross-reactive memory joined.

The CDR3 sequence is 15 residues long. Germline-derived CDR1 and CDR2 are DFQATT and SNEGSKA (reference sequence). The V gene lost 2 bases and the J gene lost 0 bases, with 11 bases spanning the gap. This chain links TRBV20-1 with TRBJ2-1; D remains ambiguous. This sequence was found in an adult woman who had mild COVID-19 (a few samples of this study predate the infection). Cell type and time point are not known. Sequencing was carried out using PBMCs or a T cell subset sorted from them (not recorded which). CDR3 protein: CSARILAASYNEQFF. The CDR3 region has the DNA TGCAGTGCTAGAATTCTCGCTGCCTCCTACAATGAGCAGTTCTTC.